A selection of T cell receptor beta chains follows, all from one sample in a study of early T cells in non-severe SARS-CoV-2 infection. TCRdb analysed the 5' RACE reads with MiXCR anew, one entry per CDR3 protein. The data show approximately 70,000 distinct CDR3 sequences, roughly 13% seen once. Sequencing was carried out using whole blood. Receptors were obtained from an adult who was a healthcare worker with PCR-confirmed SARS-CoV-2 infection or an uninfected control (not recorded which). Each CDR3 is given with its conserved first and last residue. A D gene is named only where the DNA matches it firmly. Clone size is stated in some rows and not others, as once, few, many or a class when expanded.

V	D	size	J	DNA	CDR3
TRBV28	NA	NA	TRBJ2-3	TGTGCCAGCGGGGGGGCTAGCACAGATACGCAGTATTTT	CASGGASTDTQYF
TRBV7-8	TRBD2	NA	TRBJ2-3	TGTGCCAGCAGCTCTAGCGGCTCTAGCACAGATACGCAGTATTTT	CASSSSGSSTDTQYF
TRBV6-2/TRBV6-3	NA	few	TRBJ1-5	TGTGCCAGCAGTTCAAGGATCAATCAGCCCCAGCATTTT	CASSSRINQPQHF
TRBV18	NA	NA	TRBJ2-7	TGTGCCAGCTCACTTTCGGACGACTACGAGCAGTACTTC	CASSLSDDYEQYF
TRBV7-8	NA	many	TRBJ1-5	TGTGCCAGCGGACTGGGTGATCAGCCCCAGCATTTT	CASGLGDQPQHF
TRBV20-1	NA	many	TRBJ2-1	TGCAGTGCTAGATCGTGGCGTTCCTACAATGAGCAGTTCTTC	CSARSWRSYNEQFF
TRBV3-1	NA	NA	TRBJ2-7	TGTGCCAGCAGCCAGGGGGGAGCCTACGAGCAGTACTTC	CASSQGGAYEQYF
TRBV5-5	NA	NA	TRBJ2-7	TGTGCCAGCAGCTTGTGGGGAGCCTCTTTCGAGCAGTACTTC	CASSLWGASFEQYF
TRBV11-2	NA	few	TRBJ2-1	TGTGCCAGCAGCTTAGTGCGACAGTACAATGAGCAGTTCTTC	CASSLVRQYNEQFF
TRBV29-1	NA	many	TRBJ1-4	TGCAGCGGCAGACTCAGGAATGAAAAACTGTTTTTT	CSGRLRNEKLFF
TRBV12-3/TRBV12-4	TRBD1	few	TRBJ2-7	TGTGCCAGCAGTTCCCGGGACAGGGAAGGCGAGCAGTACTTC	CASSSRDREGEQYF
TRBV6-1	NA	NA	TRBJ2-6	TGTGCCAGCAGGAGACAGGCGCTCAGCTCTGGGGCCAACGTCCTGACTTTC	CASRRQALSSGANVLTF
TRBV18	TRBD1	NA	TRBJ1-2	TGTGCCAGCACAGGGGCCTCTAACTATGGCTACACCTTC	CASTGASNYGYTF
TRBV7-9	TRBD1	many	TRBJ1-5	TGTGCCAGCAGCGTGGACAGGGGGACCAATCAGCCCCAGCATTTT	CASSVDRGTNQPQHF
TRBV24-1	TRBD1	few	TRBJ2-2	TGTGCCACCAGCCTGAGGGGACAGGGGGCGCCGGGCACCGGGGAGCTGTTTTTT	CATSLRGQGAPGTGELFF
TRBV27	NA	once	TRBJ1-4	TGTGCCAGCAGCAAGACAGGAGGGTATGAAAAACTGTTTTTT	CASSKTGGYEKLFF
TRBV15	NA	NA	TRBJ2-7	TGTGCCACCAGCAGAGGTGGGACTGCACCTTACGAGCAGTACTTC	CATSRGGTAPYEQYF
TRBV29-1	TRBD2	NA	TRBJ2-4	TGCAGCGTTGAAGAGGGGGGGACCAAAAACATTCAGTACTTC	CSVEEGGTKNIQYF
TRBV15	NA	few	TRBJ2-5	TGTGCCACCAGCAGAGACCGGGACACCCTCCAAGAGACCCAGTACTTC	CATSRDRDTLQETQYF
TRBV12-3/TRBV12-4	TRBD1	many	TRBJ2-5	TGTGCCAGCAGTAGGGGACAGTTCGAGACCCAGTACTTC	CASSRGQFETQYF
TRBV11-2	NA	few	TRBJ2-3	TGTGCCAGCAGCCGTACAGGGTCGTTCACAGATACGCAGTATTTT	CASSRTGSFTDTQYF
TRBV29-1	NA	NA	TRBJ1-6	TGCAGCGTCTCCGAGCTGCCTGATTCACCCCTCCACTTT	CSVSELPDSPLHF
TRBV15	TRBD1	many	TRBJ2-2	TGTGCCACCAGTCCGGACAGGTTTAACACCGGGGAGCTGTTTTTT	CATSPDRFNTGELFF
TRBV7-9	NA	few	TRBJ2-7	TGTGCCAGCAGCGAAGGCACAGGGCTGTTAGATCCCCAGTACTTC	CASSEGTGLLDPQYF
TRBV30	NA	once	TRBJ1-3	TGTGCCTGGAGGACTCCATTTACCTCTGGAAACACCATATATTTT	CAWRTPFTSGNTIYF
TRBV29-1	TRBD1	few	TRBJ2-3	TGCAGCGTTGGACAGGGCGCAGATACGCAGTATTTT	CSVGQGADTQYF
TRBV20-1	NA	NA	TRBJ2-5	TGCAGTGCTAGACTACACCAAGAGACCCAGTACTTC	CSARLHQETQYF
TRBV11-2	NA	few	TRBJ1-1	TGTGCCAGCAGCCCCCTTGGGAATCCCACTGAAGCTTTCTTT	CASSPLGNPTEAFF
TRBV7-2	TRBD2	many	TRBJ2-1	TGTGCCAGCAGCCTTTCCGGACTAGCGGGGACCTACAATGAGCAGTTCTTC	CASSLSGLAGTYNEQFF
TRBV5-6	TRBD2	many	TRBJ2-5	TGTGCCAGCAGTCGGACTAGCGGGGGGGCCTCGGAGACCCAGTACTTC	CASSRTSGGASETQYF